The rows below give T cell receptor beta chains drawn from one sample of a study of response to subunit inactivated influenza vaccine. TCRdb called the RT-PCR reads again in MiXCR, with one record for every CDR3 protein. The sample lists approximately 570,000 distinct CDR3 sequences; less than 8% were seen once. Sequenced here: PBMCs from blood, sampled less than 30 months after vaccination. These receptors originate from a man aged 50 to 69 who received an inactivated influenza vaccine. The CDR3 runs from the conserved cysteine through the conserved F or W. Fields, in order: CDR3 DNA, CDR3 protein, D gene, V gene, clone size, J gene. A D gene is named only where the DNA matches it firmly. Rows may omit the clone size; those that give it use once, few, many or a size class.

TGTGCCAGCAGTCCCGATGGCTCGAGGACGGGGGCCAACGTCCTGACTTTC CASSPDGSRTGANVLTF - TRBV9 - TRBJ2-6
TGCAGCGCCACTCCGGGACAACCGGCGACCGGCATTCAGTACTTC CSATPGQPATGIQYF - TRBV29-1 - TRBJ2-4
TGTGCCAGCAGCGTACAGGGGGCGGGTGAGCAGTTCTTC CASSVQGAGEQFF TRBD1 TRBV7-8 - TRBJ2-1
TGTGCCAGCGGGTGGGAAGTTAGCAATCAGCCCCAGCATTTT CASGWEVSNQPQHF - TRBV21-1 many TRBJ1-5
TGTGCCAGCCTGGACCGCTTAGCTTGGGCCAACGTCCTGACTTTC CASLDRLAWANVLTF - TRBV2 - TRBJ2-6
TGTGCCAGCAGTTTCCTGAGCTCTGGAAACACCATATATTTT CASSFLSSGNTIYF - TRBV27 - TRBJ1-3
TGTGCCAGCAGGCAGACTAGCGGGAGGCGGGACACCGGGGAGCTGTTTTTT CASRQTSGRRDTGELFF TRBD2 TRBV6-1 few TRBJ2-2
TGCAGTGCTGACAGGACAGGGACTGGGGACGAGCAGTACTTC CSADRTGTGDEQYF TRBD1 TRBV20-1 - TRBJ2-7
TGTGCCAGCAGCTTCGGCGCATCAAACAATGAGCGGTTCTTC CASSFGASNNERFF - TRBV7-9 - TRBJ2-1
TGTGCCAGCAGCTATGCCGGTTACAATCAGCCCCAGCATTTT CASSYAGYNQPQHF - TRBV7-2 few TRBJ1-5
TGCAGCGTCCGGGACAGTGGGGCCAATGAGCAGTTCTTC CSVRDSGANEQFF TRBD1 TRBV29-1 few TRBJ2-1
TGTGCCAGCAGCTTGCCCGGGGGGCGGATAGATACGCAGTATTTT CASSLPGGRIDTQYF - TRBV7-2 - TRBJ2-3
TGCGCCAGCAGCTTGAAAGGGCCCGGGGCTGAAGCTTTCTTT CASSLKGPGAEAFF - TRBV5-1 few TRBJ1-1
TGCAGTGCTAGAGATTTAGGGGGACCAAACTATGGCTACACCTTC CSARDLGGPNYGYTF - TRBV20-1 - TRBJ1-2
TGTGCCAGCAGGCATAGACAGGGGGCGCGGACCGGGGAGCTGTTTTTT CASRHRQGARTGELFF TRBD1 TRBV28 many TRBJ2-2
TGTGCCAGCTCACCACCGGTTCAGGGGGGGGCTGAAGACTATGGCTACACCTTC CASSPPVQGGAEDYGYTF TRBD1 TRBV18 many TRBJ1-2
TGTGCCAGCAGACAAACGGGACAGCATAGGACTGAAGCTTTCTTT CASRQTGQHRTEAFF TRBD1 TRBV7-2 few TRBJ1-1
TGCGCCAGCAGCCCACAGAAAGCGGACACCGGGGAGCTGTTTTTT CASSPQKADTGELFF - TRBV5-1 - TRBJ2-2
TGTGCCAGCAGCCCGGGACTAGCGATCTCCTACGAGCAGTACTTC CASSPGLAISYEQYF TRBD2 TRBV14 - TRBJ2-7
TGTGCCAGCAGTTTTCCGTTGGGACTAGCGGGAGGTAACTCCTACGAGCAGTACTTC CASSFPLGLAGGNSYEQYF TRBD2 TRBV28 many TRBJ2-7
TGTGCCAGCAGTGGCCTTAGCAATCAGCCCCAGCATTTT CASSGLSNQPQHF - TRBV12-3/TRBV12-4 many TRBJ1-5
TGCGCCAGCAGCGACGGACTAGCGGACCTACTAGCCAAAAACATTCAGTACTTC CASSDGLADLLAKNIQYF TRBD2 TRBV5-1 few TRBJ2-4
TGTGCCAGCACCCTCCCAGGTTCAGATACGCAGTATTTT CASTLPGSDTQYF - TRBV12-3/TRBV12-4 few TRBJ2-3
TGTGCCAACAGCCTCGGCCCGAGCTCCTACAATGAGCAGTTCTTC CANSLGPSSYNEQFF - TRBV6-1 - TRBJ2-1
TGTGCCAGCAGTTTAGGAACTAGCGGGGGTAGATCCTACGAGCAGTACTTC CASSLGTSGGRSYEQYF TRBD2 TRBV12-3/TRBV12-4 few TRBJ2-7
TGTGCCAGCAGCTTTCCGGGACAGGGATATGGCTACACCTTC CASSFPGQGYGYTF TRBD1 TRBV7-2 few TRBJ1-2
TGTGCCAGCAGTTCGCGGTTGGAGGGGGTTTACCAGCAGTACTTC CASSSRLEGVYQQYF - TRBV6-2/TRBV6-3 many TRBJ2-7
TGCAGTGCTAGATCGGTCCAGCGGGAATGGGATACGCAGTATTTT CSARSVQREWDTQYF TRBD2 TRBV20-1 many TRBJ2-3
TGTGCCAGCAGTAACGTGCAACCCAACGAGCAGTACTTC CASSNVQPNEQYF - TRBV12-3/TRBV12-4 - TRBJ2-7
TGTGCCAGCAGCTCCAGTTCCTGGGCTGAGACCGAGCAGTACTTC CASSSSSWAETEQYF - TRBV5-5 few TRBJ2-7
TGTGCCAGCAGCTTGCCGGGGCCGGGCACAGATACGCAGTATTTT CASSLPGPGTDTQYF - TRBV7-9 many TRBJ2-3
TGTGCCAGCATTAATAGCGGGAGCCTCTCCTACGAGCAGTACTTC CASINSGSLSYEQYF TRBD2 TRBV28 few TRBJ2-7
TGCAGCGGGTCAAACACCGGGGAGCTGTTTTTT CSGSNTGELFF - TRBV29-1 - TRBJ2-2
TGTGCCAGCAGTGAAAACACGAATCAGCCCCAGCATTTT CASSENTNQPQHF - TRBV6-1 - TRBJ1-5
TGTGCCACCAGTGATGGTAGGGGGCGCGCCAATGAGCAGTTCTTC CATSDGRGRANEQFF TRBD1 TRBV24-1 few TRBJ2-1
TGTGCCAGCAGTTACTCGACTAGCGGGAGATATGAGCAGTTCTTC CASSYSTSGRYEQFF TRBD2 TRBV6-5 - TRBJ2-1
TGTGCCAGCAGCTCAACGGTGACTAGCGGGGGACTGACAGATACGCAGTATTTT CASSSTVTSGGLTDTQYF TRBD2 TRBV11-1 - TRBJ2-3
TGTGCCAGCAGCTCCCTCCGGGGGGCTGATGTCAAAAACATTCAGTACTTC CASSSLRGADVKNIQYF - TRBV11-2 many TRBJ2-4
TGTGCCAGCAGTACCATGGCTAGCGGGAGGCCCTACGAGCAGTACTTC CASSTMASGRPYEQYF TRBD2 TRBV6-2/TRBV6-3 - TRBJ2-7
TGCGCCAGCAGCCAAGTATTATTGAGAACTAACTATGGCTACACCTTC CASSQVLLRTNYGYTF - TRBV4-1 many TRBJ1-2
TGTGCCAGCAGTTTATCTCATTCGGGGGAGACCCAGTACTTC CASSLSHSGETQYF - TRBV28 - TRBJ2-5
TGTGCCAGCAGCCAAGTCCCGAAAGGCGAGCAGTACTTC CASSQVPKGEQYF - TRBV3-1 - TRBJ2-7
TGCAGTGCTAGATCCCACGGGACTAGTAGATCGAATGAGCAGTTCTTC CSARSHGTSRSNEQFF TRBD2 TRBV20-1 - TRBJ2-1
TGCAGTGCTAGAGTGGAGCGGGGACATACAGATACGCAGTATTTT CSARVERGHTDTQYF - TRBV20-1 - TRBJ2-3